These 19 T cell receptor beta chains share one sample of origin, sequenced in a study of response to subunit inactivated influenza vaccine. TCRdb used MiXCR to reprocess the RT-PCR reads, holding one entry per CDR3 protein. The sample has about 240,000 distinct CDR3 sequences; 9% to 15% are singletons. The sequencing here drew on non-naive T cells sorted from PBMCs, taken roughly 2 weeks before vaccination. These TCRs come from a man over 45 who received an inactivated influenza vaccine.

This clonotype was detected a few times. The J gene is TRBJ1-3, the V gene TRBV7-9; the D is unclear. The V gene's germline CDR1 is SEHNR and CDR2 FQNEAQ (reference sequence). The CDR3 runs 12 residues. V was trimmed by 4 bases and J by 6 bases, leaving 7 bases between them. The CDR3 DNA follows: TGTGCCAGCAGCTCGCAATCAAACACCATATATTTT. It encodes CASSSQSNTIYF.

The chain couples TRBV5-5 to TRBJ1-1, with D uncertain. The length of the CDR3 is 16 residues. V lost 2 bases to trimming and J lost 1 base, with 15 bases between them. Germline V gene sequence: CDR1 SGHKS, CDR2 YYEKEE (reference sequence). CDR3 DNA: TGTGCCAGCAGCTTAATGGGTGGAGATACGAACACTGAAGCTTTCTTT. Its protein is CASSLMGGDTNTEAFF. The full variable domain, its missing parts supplied by reference TRBV5-5 and TRBJ1-1, is DAGVTQSPTHLIKTRGQQVTLRCSPISGHKSVSWYQQVLGQGPQFIFQYYEKEERGRGNFPDRFSARQFPNYSSELNVNALLLGDSALYLCASSLMGGDTNTEAFFGQGTRLTVV.

This clonotype was found a few times. The chain combines TRBV20-1 with TRBJ1-3, with 11 bases that match TRBD1. The CDR3 runs 14 residues. Germline V lookup: CDR1 DFQATT, CDR2 SNEGSKA (reference sequence). V lost 5 bases to trimming and J lost 1 base; unmatched junction nucleotides: 1. The CDR3 sequence is CSAGDRGSGNTIYF. As DNA, the CDR3 is TGCAGTGCTGGGGACAGGGGGTCTGGAAACACCATATATTTT.

The sample holds many counts of this clonotype. The genes are TRBV12-3 or TRBV12-4 and TRBJ1-2; a weak D match, TRBD1 (6 bases). The germline V and J ends were trimmed by 8 bases and 0 bases, with 13 bases remaining between them. The CDR3 length is 14 residues. CDR3 in amino acids: CASGRTDANYGYTF. DNA of the CDR3: TGTGCCAGCGGTCGGACAGATGCTAACTATGGCTACACCTTC.

The rearrangement joins TRBV7-6 to TRBJ2-7; a weak D match, TRBD2 (6 bases). CDR1 and CDR2 (germline): SGHVS, FNYEAQ. Trimming shortened V by 1 base and J by 2 bases, and 12 bases separated the two germline ends. The CDR3 is 15 residues long. The CDR3 nucleotides read TGTGCCAGCAGCTTAGAGCTTGGCGGGACCTACGAGCAGTACTTC. Translated, it gives CASSLELGGTYEQYF.

This chain connects TRBV5-1 to TRBJ2-3; 8 bases map to TRBD2. Germline V CDR1 and CDR2: SGHRS, YFSETQ. The CDR3 runs to 16 residues. J was trimmed by 0 bases and V by 4 bases; bases with no gene match: 7. The CDR3 here is CASSKSGTRSTDTQYF. The CDR3 DNA reads as TGCGCCAGCAGCAAGTCCGGGACTAGAAGCACAGATACGCAGTATTTT.

The chain uses TRBV7-7 and TRBJ2-1; D is unclear. Germline assignment: CDR1 SSHAT and CDR2 FNYEAQ (reference sequence). CDR3 length: 18 residues. The V end lost 5 bases, the J end lost 0 bases, and 20 bases lay between the germline ends. CDR3 coding DNA: TGTGCCAGCAGCCCAACTGGGCCAGGAGATAGCTCCTACAATGAGCAGTTCTTC. This translates into CASSPTGPGDSSYNEQFF.

V usage is TRBV20-1 and J usage is TRBJ2-4; the match to TRBD1 covers 9 bases. Germline CDR1 is DFQATT and CDR2 is SNEGSKA (reference sequence). There are 14 residues in the CDR3. V lost 6 bases and J lost 2; bases outside the gene matches: 5. CDR3 sequence: CSARTGVTKNIQYF. The CDR3 DNA follows: TGCAGTGCGCGGACAGGGGTGACCAAAAACATTCAGTACTTC.

V usage is TRBV5-1 and J usage is TRBJ2-7; no reliable D call. This CDR3 has 13 residues. V lost 1 base to trimming and J lost 7 bases, with 12 bases between them. Germline assignment: CDR1 SGHRS and CDR2 YFSETQ. CDR3: CASSLTDPWEQYF. The CDR3 region has the DNA TGCGCCAGCAGCTTGACAGACCCTTGGGAGCAGTACTTC.

The chain recombines TRBV6-1 with TRBJ2-5, with a possible D match to TRBD2 (6 bases). Germline V gene sequence: CDR1 MNHNS, CDR2 SASEGT. The V gene lost 1 base and the J gene lost 4 bases, with 19 bases spanning the gap. The CDR3 totals 17 residues. Here the CDR3 reads CASSEDGGGRPRETQYF. In DNA, the CDR3 is TGTGCCAGCAGTGAAGATGGGGGTGGGAGGCCAAGAGAGACCCAGTACTTC.

This chain uses TRBV12-3 or TRBV12-4 with TRBJ1-2, with D possibly being TRBD1 (5 bases). The V end was cut by 7 bases, the J end by 6 bases, with 12 bases between. The CDR3 is 12 residues long. In DNA, the CDR3 is TGTGCCAGCACCCCGGGACCAAATGGCTACACCTTC. Residues: CASTPGPNGYTF.

In its sample, this clonotype was seen a few times. V is TRBV29-1 and J is TRBJ1-1; no clear D. Trimming cost V 6 bases and J 1 base, with 12 bases left between them. CDR1 is SQVTM, CDR2 ANQGSEA, per germline. The CDR3 runs to 13 residues. CDR3 protein: CSVGLAANTEAFF. The CDR3 region has the DNA TGCAGCGTCGGCCTAGCAGCGAACACTGAAGCTTTCTTT.

This clonotype has a handful of counts. The chain employs TRBV29-1 and TRBJ2-3; 14 nucleotides line up with TRBD2. This CDR3 is 17 amino acids long. Germline-derived CDR1 and CDR2 are SQVTM and ANQGSEA. The J segment lost 7 bases and the V segment lost 6 bases, leaving 15 bases of the junction unmatched. Here the CDR3 DNA reads TGCAGCGTGACTGAGACTAGCGGGAGGGCCTTAGCAAATACGCAGTATTTT. Translated: CSVTETSGRALANTQYF.

This clonotype was recorded many times. The chain carries TRBV11-2 and TRBJ2-5, with TRBD2 identical over 13 bases. The junction had 4 bases not matched to a gene; V was cut back by 4 bases and J by 5 bases. The germline gives CDR1 SGHAT, CDR2 FQNNGV. This CDR3 is 15 amino acids long. CDR3 loop: CASSWTSGGVETQYF. The CDR3 nucleotides are TGTGCCAGCAGCTGGACTAGCGGGGGAGTGGAGACCCAGTACTTC.

V gene TRBV24-1 combines with J gene TRBJ2-2; D might be TRBD2 (5 bases). The germline V gene encodes CDR1 KGHDR and CDR2 SFDVKD. The CDR3 is 15 residues long. Trimming took off 3 bases at V and 4 bases at J, with 11 bases between the two ends. CDR3 in amino acids: CATSDTGAGTGELFF. CDR3 coding DNA: TGTGCCACCAGTGATACGGGCGCGGGCACCGGGGAGCTGTTTTTT.

The chain is built from TRBV7-9 and TRBJ2-7; no reliable D call. The ends were cut back, 3 bases at V and 6 bases at J, with 15 bases in the middle. CDR1 and CDR2 (germline): SEHNR, FQNEAQ (reference sequence). The CDR3 totals 14 residues. CDR3 amino acids: CASSLDGLYSEQYF. DNA of the CDR3: TGTGCCAGCAGCTTGGACGGATTATACAGCGAGCAGTACTTC.

The V gene is TRBV7-2, the J gene TRBJ2-4; unclear D gene. V lost 5 bases and J lost 6, with 8 bases in between. CDR3 length: 12 residues. CDR1 and CDR2 (germline): SGHTA, FQGNSA. CDR3 protein: CASSPSGNIQYF. The CDR3 DNA follows: TGTGCCAGCAGCCCCTCGGGAAACATTCAGTACTTC.

The rearrangement joins TRBV10-3 to TRBJ2-5; D possibly uses TRBD1 or TRBD2 (6 bases each). Trimming took 4 bases from V and 5 from J, leaving 20 bases between them. CDR1 ENHRY and CDR2 SYGVKD come from the germline V gene. The CDR3 is made up of 16 amino acids. The CDR3 coding sequence is TGTGCCATCAGTGTCGGGGGCTCCTCCGCGGGGGAGACCCAGTACTTC. This encodes CAISVGGSSAGETQYF.

The chain has TRBV4-2 and TRBJ1-3, with D perhaps matching TRBD1 (6 bases). V gave up 0 bases and J gave up 2 bases, with 8 bases separating them. Germline CDR1 LGHNA, CDR2 YNFKEQ. The CDR3 contains 15 residues. CDR3 residues: CASSQDKGAGNTIYF. In nucleotides, the CDR3 is TGTGCCAGCAGCCAAGATAAGGGGGCTGGAAACACCATATATTTT.